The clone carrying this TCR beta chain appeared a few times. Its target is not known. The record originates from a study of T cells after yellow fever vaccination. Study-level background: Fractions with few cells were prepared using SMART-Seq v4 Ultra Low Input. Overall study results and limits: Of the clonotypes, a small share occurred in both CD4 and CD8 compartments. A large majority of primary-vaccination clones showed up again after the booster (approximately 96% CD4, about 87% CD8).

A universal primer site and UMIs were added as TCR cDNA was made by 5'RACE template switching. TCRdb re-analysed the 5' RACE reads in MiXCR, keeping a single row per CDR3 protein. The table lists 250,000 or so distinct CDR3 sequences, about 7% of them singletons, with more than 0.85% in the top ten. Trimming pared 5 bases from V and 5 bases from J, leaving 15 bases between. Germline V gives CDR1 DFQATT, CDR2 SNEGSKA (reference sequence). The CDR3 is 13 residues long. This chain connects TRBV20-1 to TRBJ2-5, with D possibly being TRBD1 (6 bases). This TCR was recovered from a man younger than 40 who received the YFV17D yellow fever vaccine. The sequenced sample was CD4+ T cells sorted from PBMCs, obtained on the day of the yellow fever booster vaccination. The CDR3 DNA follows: TGCAGTGCTCACTGGACAGTTGGGGAGACCCAGTACTTC. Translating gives CSAHWTVGETQYF.